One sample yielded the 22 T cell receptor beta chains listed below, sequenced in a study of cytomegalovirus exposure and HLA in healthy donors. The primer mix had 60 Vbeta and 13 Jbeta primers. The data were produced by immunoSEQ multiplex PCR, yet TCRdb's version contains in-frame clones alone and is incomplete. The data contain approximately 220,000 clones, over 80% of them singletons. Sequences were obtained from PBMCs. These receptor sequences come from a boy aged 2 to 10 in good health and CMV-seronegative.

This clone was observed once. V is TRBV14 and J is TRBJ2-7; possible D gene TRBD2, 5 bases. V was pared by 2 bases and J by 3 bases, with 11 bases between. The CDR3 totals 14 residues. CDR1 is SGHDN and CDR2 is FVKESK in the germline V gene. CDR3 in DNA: TGTGCCAGCAGCCAAATCGCCGGGAACTACGAGCAGTACTTC. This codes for CASSQIAGNYEQYF.

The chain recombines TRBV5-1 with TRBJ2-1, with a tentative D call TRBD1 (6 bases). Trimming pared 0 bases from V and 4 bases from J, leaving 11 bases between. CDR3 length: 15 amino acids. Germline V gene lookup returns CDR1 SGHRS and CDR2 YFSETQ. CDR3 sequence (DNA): TGCGCCAGCAGCTTGGCCCAGGGGCGGTACAATGAGCAGTTCTTC. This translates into CASSLAQGRYNEQFF.

The CDR3 DNA follows: TGCGCCAGCAGCCTCCCAAGTGGTCCAGGGGGAGGCGAGCAGTACTTC. Residues: CASSLPSGPGGGEQYF. The chain joins TRBV5-1 to TRBJ2-7; perhaps TRBD1 as D (7 bases). The germline V gene has CDR1 SGHRS and CDR2 YFSETQ. CDR3 length equals 16 residues. V was cut by 4 bases and J by 6 bases, with 23 bases left in between.

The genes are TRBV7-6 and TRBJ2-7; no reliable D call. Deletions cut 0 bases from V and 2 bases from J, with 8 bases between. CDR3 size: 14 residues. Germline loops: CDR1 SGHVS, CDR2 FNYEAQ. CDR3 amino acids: CASSLARSAYEQYF. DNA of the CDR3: TGTGCCAGCAGCTTAGCCAGGTCAGCCTACGAGCAGTACTTC.

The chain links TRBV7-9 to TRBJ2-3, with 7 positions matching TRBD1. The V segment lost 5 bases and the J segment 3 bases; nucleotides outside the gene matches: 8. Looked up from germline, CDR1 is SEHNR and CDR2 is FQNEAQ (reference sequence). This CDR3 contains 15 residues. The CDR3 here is CASSGRQGRTDTQYF. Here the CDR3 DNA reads TGTGCCAGCAGCGGGCGACAGGGTAGGACAGATACGCAGTATTTT.

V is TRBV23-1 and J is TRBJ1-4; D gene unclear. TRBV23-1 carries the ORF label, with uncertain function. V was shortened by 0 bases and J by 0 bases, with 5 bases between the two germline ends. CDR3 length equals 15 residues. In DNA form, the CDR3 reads TGCGCCAGCAGTCAATCTCTCGCAACTAATGAAAAACTGTTTTTT. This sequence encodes CASSQSLATNEKLFF.

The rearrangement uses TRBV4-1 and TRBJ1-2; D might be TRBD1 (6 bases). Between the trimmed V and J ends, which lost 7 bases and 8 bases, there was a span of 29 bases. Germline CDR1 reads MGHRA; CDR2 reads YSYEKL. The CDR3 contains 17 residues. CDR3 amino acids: CASTQGWGSAARGGYTF. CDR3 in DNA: TGCGCCAGCACCCAGGGGTGGGGAAGTGCTGCTCGGGGAGGCTACACCTTC.

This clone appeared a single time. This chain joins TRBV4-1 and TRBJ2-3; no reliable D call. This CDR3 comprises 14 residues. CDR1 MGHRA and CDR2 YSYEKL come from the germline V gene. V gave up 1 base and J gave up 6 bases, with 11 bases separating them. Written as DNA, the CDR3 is TGCGCCAGCAGCCAAGGACCACGGCGGGATACGCAGTATTTT. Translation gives CASSQGPRRDTQYF.

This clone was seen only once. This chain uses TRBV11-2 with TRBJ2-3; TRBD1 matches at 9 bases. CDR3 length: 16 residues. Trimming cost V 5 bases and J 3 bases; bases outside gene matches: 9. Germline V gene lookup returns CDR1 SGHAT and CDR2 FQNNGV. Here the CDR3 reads CASSLLGQGYTDTQYF. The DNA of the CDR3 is TGTGCCAGCAGCCTACTCGGACAGGGGTATACAGATACGCAGTATTTT.

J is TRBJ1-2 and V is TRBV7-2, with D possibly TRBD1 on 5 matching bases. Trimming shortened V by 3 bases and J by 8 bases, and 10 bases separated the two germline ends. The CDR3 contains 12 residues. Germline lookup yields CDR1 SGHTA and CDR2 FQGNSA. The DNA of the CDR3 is TGTGCCAGCAGCTTGGGGGAGGAGGGCTACACCTTC. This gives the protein CASSLGEEGYTF.

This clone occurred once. The CDR3 region is CASGPGGRTQYF. As DNA, the CDR3 is TGTGCCAGTGGACCGGGGGGTAGGACCCAGTACTTC. J is TRBJ2-5 and V is TRBV2; 7 bases line up with TRBD2. CDR1 SNHLY and CDR2 FYNNEI come from the germline V gene. The CDR3 spans 12 residues. Trimming removed 9 bases from V and 7 bases from J; junction bases left unmatched: 8.

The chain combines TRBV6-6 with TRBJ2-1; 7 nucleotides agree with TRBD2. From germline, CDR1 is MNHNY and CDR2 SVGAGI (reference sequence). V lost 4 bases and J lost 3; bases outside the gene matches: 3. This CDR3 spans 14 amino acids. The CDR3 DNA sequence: TGTGCCAGCAGTTCCAGCGGGGACTACAATGAGCAGTTCTTC. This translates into CASSSSGDYNEQFF.

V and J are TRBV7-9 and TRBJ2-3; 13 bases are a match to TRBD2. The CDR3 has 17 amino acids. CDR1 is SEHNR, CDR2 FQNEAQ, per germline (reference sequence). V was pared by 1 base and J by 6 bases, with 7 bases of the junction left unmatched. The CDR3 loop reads CASSLGVRTSGSDTQYF. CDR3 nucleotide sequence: TGTGCCAGCAGCTTAGGGGTCCGGACTAGCGGGAGTGATACGCAGTATTTT.

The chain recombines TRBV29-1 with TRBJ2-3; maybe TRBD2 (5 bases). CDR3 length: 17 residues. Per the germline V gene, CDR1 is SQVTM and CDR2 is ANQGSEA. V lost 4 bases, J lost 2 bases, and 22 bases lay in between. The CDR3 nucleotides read TGCAGCGTTGTTAGCGCGGACCACGGGCCTTTCACAGATACGCAGTATTTT. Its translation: CSVVSADHGPFTDTQYF.

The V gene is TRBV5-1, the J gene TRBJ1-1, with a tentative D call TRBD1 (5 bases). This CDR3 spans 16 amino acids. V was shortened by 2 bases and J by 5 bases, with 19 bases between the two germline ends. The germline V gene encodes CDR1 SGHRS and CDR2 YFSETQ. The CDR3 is CASSLRGGDPRTEAFF. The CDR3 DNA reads TGCGCCAGCAGCTTAAGGGGAGGGGACCCCAGGACTGAAGCTTTCTTT.

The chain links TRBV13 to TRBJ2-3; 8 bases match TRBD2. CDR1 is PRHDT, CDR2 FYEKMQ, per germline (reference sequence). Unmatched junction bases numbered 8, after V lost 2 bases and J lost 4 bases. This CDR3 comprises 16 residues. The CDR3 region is CASSLFRGGEADTQYF. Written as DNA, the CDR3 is TGTGCCAGCAGCTTATTTCGGGGGGGCGAGGCAGATACGCAGTATTTT.

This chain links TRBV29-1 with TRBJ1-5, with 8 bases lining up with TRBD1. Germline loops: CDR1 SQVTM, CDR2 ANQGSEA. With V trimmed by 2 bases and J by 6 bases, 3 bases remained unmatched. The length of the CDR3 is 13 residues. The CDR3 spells CSVEQGAGQPQHF. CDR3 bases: TGCAGCGTTGAACAGGGGGCGGGTCAGCCCCAGCATTTT.

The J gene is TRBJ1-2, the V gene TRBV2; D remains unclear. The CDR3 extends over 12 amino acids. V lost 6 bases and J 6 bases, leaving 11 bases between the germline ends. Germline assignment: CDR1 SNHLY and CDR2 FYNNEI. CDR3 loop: CASRPLGHGYTF. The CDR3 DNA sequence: TGTGCCAGCAGGCCCCTAGGTCATGGCTACACCTTC.

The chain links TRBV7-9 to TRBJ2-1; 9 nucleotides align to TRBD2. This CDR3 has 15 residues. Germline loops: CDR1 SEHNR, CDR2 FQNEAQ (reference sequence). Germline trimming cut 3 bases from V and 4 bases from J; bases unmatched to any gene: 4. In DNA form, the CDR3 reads TGTGCCAGCAGCTTCGGACTAGCGCTTTACAATGAGCAGTTCTTC. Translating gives CASSFGLALYNEQFF.

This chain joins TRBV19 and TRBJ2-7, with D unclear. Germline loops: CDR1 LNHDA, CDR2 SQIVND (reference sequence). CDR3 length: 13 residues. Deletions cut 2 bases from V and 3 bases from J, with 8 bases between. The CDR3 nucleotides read TGTGCCAGTAGTATACAACAGAACTACGAGCAGTACTTC. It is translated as CASSIQQNYEQYF.

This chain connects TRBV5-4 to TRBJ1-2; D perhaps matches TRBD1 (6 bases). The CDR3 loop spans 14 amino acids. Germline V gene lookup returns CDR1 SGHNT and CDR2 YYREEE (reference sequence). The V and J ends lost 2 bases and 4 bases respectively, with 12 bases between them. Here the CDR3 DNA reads TGTGCCAGCAGCTTACAGGGTCGGGGCTATGGCTACACCTTC. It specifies CASSLQGRGYGYTF. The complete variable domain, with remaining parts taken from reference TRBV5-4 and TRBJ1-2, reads ETGVTQSPTHLIKTRGQQVTLRCSSQSGHNTVSWYQQALGQGPQFIFQYYREEENGRGNFPPRFSGLQFPNYSSELNVNALELDDSALYLCASSLQGRGYGYTFGSGTRLTVV.

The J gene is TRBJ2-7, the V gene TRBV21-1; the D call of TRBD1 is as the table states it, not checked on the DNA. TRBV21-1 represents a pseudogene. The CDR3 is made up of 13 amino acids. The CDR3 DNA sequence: TGTGCCAGCGGGCGGGGCAGGGGGCAGGTGCAGTACTTC. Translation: CASGRGRGQVQYF.